This T cell receptor (beta chain) was found in a study of blood T cell repertoires in COVID-19. V was shortened by 3 bases and J by 8 bases, with 26 bases between the two germline ends. CDR1 is SGDLS and CDR2 is YYNGEE in the germline V gene. This CDR3 is built from 18 residues. Authors' data handling: Using reference gene primer amplification, nucleated cell counts were estimated. Only in-frame clones appear in the TCRdb table, and some are missing; sequencing was by immunoSEQ multiplex PCR. V, J and clone size derive from that table, while D and trimming were established from the DNA sequence. The sample lists approximately 350,000 clones; 80% to 90% were seen once. The Seattle site enrolled patients during active infection and followed them longitudinally.

What was sequenced was peripheral blood. The J gene is TRBJ1-4, the V gene TRBV9, with D hard to call. This clonotype originated in a woman aged 55-69 years with COVID-19, enrolled during active disease. CDR3 amino acids: CASSAFGSASPQVEKLFF. CDR3 nucleotide sequence: TGTGCCAGCAGCGCCTTTGGGAGTGCAAGCCCACAAGTGGAAAAACTGTTTTTT. Supplemented by reference TRBV9 and TRBJ1-4, the full variable domain reads DSGVTQTPKHLITATGQRVTLRCSPRSGDLSVYWYQQSLDQGLQFLIQYYNGEERAKGNILERFSAQQFPDLHSELNLSSLELGDSALYFCASSAFGSASPQVEKLFFGSGTQLSVL.